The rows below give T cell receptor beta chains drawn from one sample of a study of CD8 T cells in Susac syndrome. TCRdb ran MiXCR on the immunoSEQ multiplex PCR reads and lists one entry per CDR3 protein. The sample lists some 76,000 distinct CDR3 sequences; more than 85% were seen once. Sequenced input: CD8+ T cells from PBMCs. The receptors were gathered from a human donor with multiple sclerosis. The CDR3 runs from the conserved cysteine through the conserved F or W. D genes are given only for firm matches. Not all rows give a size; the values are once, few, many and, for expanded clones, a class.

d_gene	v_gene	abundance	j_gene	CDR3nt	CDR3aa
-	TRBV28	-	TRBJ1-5	TGTGCCGCCCAGGGCGGTCAGCCCCAGCATTTT	CAAQGGQPQHF
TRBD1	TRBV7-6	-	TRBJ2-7	TGTGCCAGCAGCTTAGAGGTGGGACAGGGGTCCTACGAGCAGTACTTC	CASSLEVGQGSYEQYF
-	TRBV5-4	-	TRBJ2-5	TGTGCCAGCAGGGACTCCACCTATGGGACCCAGTACTTC	CASRDSTYGTQYF
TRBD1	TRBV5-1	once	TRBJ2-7	TGCGCCAGCAGCTTGGCCATAGGGACAGGAGGAGTTTCCTACGAGCAGTACTTC	CASSLAIGTGGVSYEQYF
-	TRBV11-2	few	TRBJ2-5	TGTGCCAGCAGCCCCCCGGAGACCCAAGAGACCCAGTACTTC	CASSPPETQETQYF
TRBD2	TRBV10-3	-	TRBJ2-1	TGTGCCATCAGTGAGGGGACTAGCCCTGAGCAGTTCTTC	CAISEGTSPEQFF
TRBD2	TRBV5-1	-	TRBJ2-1	TGCGCCAGCAGCTTGGCCTTGAACGGGAGGGCCGGCAATGAGCAGTTCTTC	CASSLALNGRAGNEQFF
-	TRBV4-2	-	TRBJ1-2	TGTGCCAGCAGCCAAGATTGGCCAGGATGGTCCGGCTACACCTTC	CASSQDWPGWSGYTF
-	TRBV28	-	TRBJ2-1	TGTGCCAGCAGGACTCAGGGCTACAATGAGCAGTTCTTC	CASRTQGYNEQFF
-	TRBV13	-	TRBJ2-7	TGTGCCAGCAGCTTGTGGAGTAACTCCTACGAGCAGTACTTC	CASSLWSNSYEQYF
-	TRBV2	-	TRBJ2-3	TGTGCCAGCAGTGAAGCGGGGGCCGTGGATACGCAGTATTTT	CASSEAGAVDTQYF
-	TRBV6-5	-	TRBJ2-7	TGTGCCAGCAGTTACGGGTCGGGATTGGCCGAGCAGTACTTC	CASSYGSGLAEQYF
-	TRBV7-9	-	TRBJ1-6	TGTGCCAGCAGCTCAGGACAGCTCCGTGCCTATAATTCACCCCTCCACTTT	CASSSGQLRAYNSPLHF
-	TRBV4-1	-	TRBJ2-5	TGCGCCAGCAGCTCCCAGGGACACCCTCAAGAGACCCAGTACTTC	CASSSQGHPQETQYF
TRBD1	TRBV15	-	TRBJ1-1	TGTGCCACCAGCAGAGATAACACAGGGGCGAAGACTGAAGCTTTCTTT	CATSRDNTGAKTEAFF
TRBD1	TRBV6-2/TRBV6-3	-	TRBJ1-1	TGTGCCAGCAGTCTTACAGGGGACATGAACACTGAAGCTTTCTTT	CASSLTGDMNTEAFF
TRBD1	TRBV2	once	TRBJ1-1	TGTGCCAGCTACTGGCAGGGGGACACTGAAGCTTTCTTT	CASYWQGDTEAFF
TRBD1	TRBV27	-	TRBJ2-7	TGTGCCAGCAGTCCGGGACAGGGATTGACCTACGAGCAGTACTTC	CASSPGQGLTYEQYF
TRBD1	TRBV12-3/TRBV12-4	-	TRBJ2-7	TGTGCCAGCAGTCACGCCGGGACAGGGGCCTACGAGCAGTACTTC	CASSHAGTGAYEQYF
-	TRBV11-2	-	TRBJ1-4	TGTGCCAGCAGCTTGGGTTCTAATGAGGGGGAAAAACTGTTTTTT	CASSLGSNEGEKLFF
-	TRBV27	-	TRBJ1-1	TGTGCCAGCAGTTTATTCGCCGGGCTGAACACTGAAGCTTTCTTT	CASSLFAGLNTEAFF
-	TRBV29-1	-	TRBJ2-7	TGCAGCGTTGTCTCTGTGGGCAGGACCTTCTACGAGCAGTACTTC	CSVVSVGRTFYEQYF
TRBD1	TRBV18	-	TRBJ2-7	TGTGCCAGCTCATCCAGACAGGGGGCTTACGAGCAGTACTTC	CASSSRQGAYEQYF
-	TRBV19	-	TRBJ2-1	TGTGCCAGTAGCGGGACTGCTTACAATGAGCAGTTCTTC	CASSGTAYNEQFF
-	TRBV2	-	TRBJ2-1	TGTGCCAGCAGTCTAGCCGGGCGCAATGAGCAGTTCTTC	CASSLAGRNEQFF
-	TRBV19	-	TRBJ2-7	TGTGCCACCGCGACACCCGGGACTGTATACGAGCAGTACTTC	CATATPGTVYEQYF
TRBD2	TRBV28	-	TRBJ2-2	TGTGCCAGCAGTCCTAGACTAGCGGGGGACACCGGGGAGCTGTTTTTT	CASSPRLAGDTGELFF
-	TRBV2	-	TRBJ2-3	TGTGTCTTTCAAGATCCCAGTCTCACAGATACGCAGTATTTT	CVFQDPSLTDTQYF
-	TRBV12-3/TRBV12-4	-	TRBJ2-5	TGTGCCAGCAGTTTAGCAAAAGTCTTTGGGGAGACCCAGTACTTC	CASSLAKVFGETQYF
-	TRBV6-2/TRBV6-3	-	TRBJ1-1	TGTGCCAGCAGTTACCTTAACACTGAAGCTTTCTTT	CASSYLNTEAFF
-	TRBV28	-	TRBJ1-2	TGTGCCAGCAGTTTAAGGGGAGTCCCTTATGGCTACACCTTC	CASSLRGVPYGYTF
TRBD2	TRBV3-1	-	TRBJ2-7	TGTGCCAGCAGCCAAGGACTAGCGGGAGTCGGGCAGTACTTC	CASSQGLAGVGQYF
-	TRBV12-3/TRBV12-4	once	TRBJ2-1	TGTGCCAGCAGTGGCTACCAAGGGATTATGTATGAGCAGTTCTTC	CASSGYQGIMYEQFF
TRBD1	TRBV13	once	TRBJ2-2	TGTGCCAGCAGACGACAGGGGCCTCCGAACACCGGGGAGCTGTTTTTT	CASRRQGPPNTGELFF
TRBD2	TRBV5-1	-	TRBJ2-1	TGCGCCAGCAGCTCAAGGACTAGCGGGGAGGGGGATGAGCAGTTCTTC	CASSSRTSGEGDEQFF